This T cell receptor (beta chain) was observed in a study of cytomegalovirus exposure and HLA in healthy donors. Study-wide points: The analysis excluded some indistinguishable V segments, including TRBV6-2 and TRBV6-3.

Of note for this clone: Its antigen is unidentified.

Primers: 60 Vbeta forward and 13 Jbeta reverse. Clones were read by immunoSEQ multiplex PCR, and TCRdb kept only the in-frame ones, dropping some. The repertoire holds over 130,000 clones, approximately 85% seen once, with around 0.51% in the top ten. Looked up from germline, CDR1 is MNHEY and CDR2 is SVGAGI. The CDR3 is 15 amino acids. J lost 1 base, V lost 7 bases, and 3 bases had no gene match. This rearrangement joins TRBV6-5 to TRBJ2-1, with 11 bases fitting TRBD1. The clonotype was recovered from a middle-aged woman in good health and CMV-seronegative. Sequences were obtained from PBMCs. CDR3: CASKGTGGSYNEQFF. CDR3 nucleotides: TGTGCCAGCAAGGGGACAGGGGGTTCCTACAATGAGCAGTTCTTC.